The sequence of this T cell receptor beta chain was determined in a study of blood T cell repertoires in COVID-19. Study-wide context: The study drew acute and convalescent COVID-19 samples from the United States, Italy and Spain. From T cells, B-cell-depleted T cells, or PBMCs came the material, which was cDNA or gDNA.

The V end was cut by 0 bases, the J end by 5 bases, with 10 bases between. The CDR3 extends over 14 amino acids. The germline CDR1 and CDR2 sequences are LGHNT and FRNRAP. Authors' methods: Researchers report that nucleated cell counts were estimated from reference gene primer amplification. Some clones are missing from TCRdb's copy, which holds only in-frame ones; the method was immunoSEQ multiplex PCR. V and J calls and clone size are copied from that table; D and trimming were computed from the DNA. The sample yields 210,000 or so clones, almost 85% seen once. This receptor was obtained from a woman in her forties or fifties with active or convalescent COVID-19. Sequencing was performed on peripheral blood. The V call is TRBV12-5, the J call TRBJ1-2, with a weak D call TRBD1 (6 bases). CDR3 bases: TGTGCTAGTGGTTTGGTTCAGGACAGATATGGCTACACCTTC. Protein product: CASGLVQDRYGYTF.